Each of the 9 T cell receptor beta chains below was sequenced from the same sample in a study of CD8+ T cells in alopecia areata. RNA, once extracted, was reverse transcribed into cDNA for use as the sequencing template. The repertoire was sequenced with immunoSEQ multiplex PCR; TCRdb's copy has only in-frame clones and lacks some. The sample holds 150,000 to 200,000 clones, roughly 60% seen once. As for treatment: oral pan-JAK inhibitor, 5-10 mg twice daily. This specimen was CD4+ T cells sorted from blood, taken around week 50, from a patient treated with tofacitinib. Every receptor here comes from a human donor with alopecia areata.

The CDR3 nucleotides read TGTGCCAGCAGTGTGAACGGGGGCTCCTACGAGCAGTACTTC. Protein product: CASSVNGGSYEQYF. The chain combines TRBV2 with TRBJ2-7; TRBD2 might be the D (6 bases). Germline loops: CDR1 SNHLY, CDR2 FYNNEI. The CDR3 spans 14 residues. Trimming took 4 bases from V and 0 from J, leaving 10 bases between them.

The chain carries TRBV5-1 and TRBJ1-6, with a weak D call TRBD1 (6 bases). V was clipped by 0 bases and J by 14 bases, with 21 bases between them. Germline CDR1 reads SGHRS; CDR2 reads YFSETQ. The CDR3 has 16 residues. CDR3 amino acids: CASSLGDGPWGQTLHF. The CDR3 DNA sequence: TGCGCCAGCAGCTTGGGGGACGGACCGTGGGGGCAGACCCTCCACTTT. Variable domain in full (rest from reference TRBV5-1 and TRBJ1-6): KAGVTQTPRYLIKTRGQQVTLSCSPISGHRSVSWYQQTPGQGLQFLFEYFSETQRNKGNFPGRFSGRQFSNSRSEMNVSTLELGDSALYLCASSLGDGPWGQTLHFGNGTRLTVT.

The chain's CDR3 is CASGLRGRDSPLHF. CDR3 bases: TGTGCCAGCGGCCTCCGGGGCAGAGATTCACCCCTCCACTTT. V gene TRBV6-5 combines with J gene TRBJ1-6; tentative D call: TRBD1 (5 bases). Germline-derived CDR1 and CDR2 are MNHEY and SVGAGI. The CDR3 is 14 residues long. V lost 8 bases and J 8 bases, leaving 16 bases between the germline ends.

The chain has TRBV30 and TRBJ1-1; 7 nucleotides line up with TRBD1. J gave up 7 bases and V 5 bases, and 16 bases lay outside the gene matches. Germline assignment: CDR1 GTSNPN and CDR2 SVGIG (reference sequence). There are 15 residues in the CDR3. The CDR3 spells CAWGGSTGFDDEAFF. The CDR3 DNA follows: TGTGCCTGGGGTGGGTCGACAGGGTTTGACGATGAAGCTTTCTTT.

The chain recombines TRBV9 with TRBJ2-3; TRBD2 matches 7 bases. The CDR3 consists of 16 residues. Germline CDR1 is SGDLS and CDR2 is YYNGEE. The trim removed 4 bases at V and 2 bases at J, leaving 10 bases unmatched. Here the CDR3 DNA reads TGTGCCAGCAGCAAATATCTAGCGGCCGCCACAGATACGCAGTATTTT. It translates to CASSKYLAAATDTQYF.

The chain employs TRBV30 and TRBJ1-2, with D perhaps TRBD1 (5 bases). This CDR3 spans 14 amino acids. Germline lookup yields CDR1 GTSNPN and CDR2 SVGIG (reference sequence). The V end was cut by 7 bases, the J end by 6 bases, with 21 bases between. The CDR3 spells CASREGGDQNGYTF. CDR3 nucleotides: TGTGCCTCGAGGGAGGGAGGGGATCAGAATGGCTACACCTTC.

This sequence joins TRBV28 and TRBJ2-1; possible D gene TRBD1, 5 bases. This CDR3 comprises 12 residues. The V gene lost 8 bases and the J gene lost 2 bases, with 7 bases spanning the gap. In germline, CDR1 is MDHEN, CDR2 SYDVKM. CDR3 in amino acids: CASGAPYNEQFF. The CDR3, as DNA: TGTGCCAGCGGGGCACCCTACAATGAGCAGTTCTTC.

The chain uses TRBV5-1 and TRBJ2-2, with D maybe TRBD2 (5 bases). This CDR3 is built from 15 residues. Per germline, CDR1 SGHRS and CDR2 YFSETQ. Trimming removed 4 bases at V and 6 bases at J, with 16 bases between. The CDR3 loop is CASSAGLVGAGELFF. As DNA, the CDR3 is TGCGCCAGCAGCGCTGGACTCGTTGGTGCCGGGGAGCTGTTTTTT. The whole variable domain, remainder taken from reference TRBV5-1 and TRBJ2-2, is KAGVTQTPRYLIKTRGQQVTLSCSPISGHRSVSWYQQTPGQGLQFLFEYFSETQRNKGNFPGRFSGRQFSNSRSEMNVSTLELGDSALYLCASSAGLVGAGELFFGEGSRLTVL.

V gene TRBV10-3 combines with J gene TRBJ2-1; either TRBD1 or TRBD2 may supply D (5 bases each). V dropped 5 bases and J dropped 5 bases, with 13 bases sitting between them. CDR1 and CDR2 from the germline V gene are ENHRY and SYGVKD. This CDR3 is 14 amino acids long. The CDR3 spells CAISPSVGDNEQFF. CDR3 coding DNA: TGTGCCATCAGTCCTTCGGTGGGGGACAATGAGCAGTTCTTC.